The T cell receptor beta chain described here comes from a study of cytomegalovirus exposure and HLA in healthy donors. Details on this clone: Its antigen is undetermined.

Trimming cost V 0 bases and J 5 bases; bases outside gene matches: 6. CDR3 length: 16 residues. Germline CDR1 and CDR2: MNHEY and SMNVEV (reference sequence). The PCR made use of 60 Vbeta and 13 Jbeta primers. Generated by immunoSEQ multiplex PCR, the TCRdb table keeps only in-frame clones and is missing some. Here the sample spans 100,000 or so clones, 70% to 85% being singletons. Overall study results and limits: Accurate HLA-A and HLA-B prediction from TCR beta sequences was reported for most subjects.

The sample was PBMCs. V and J are TRBV27 and TRBJ2-1, with 8 bases that match TRBD2. The sequence came from a man aged 25 to 40 in good health and CMV-seropositive. CDR3 protein: CASSLSSGEKHNEQFF. The CDR3 DNA is TGTGCCAGCAGTTTATCTAGCGGGGAAAAACACAATGAGCAGTTCTTC.